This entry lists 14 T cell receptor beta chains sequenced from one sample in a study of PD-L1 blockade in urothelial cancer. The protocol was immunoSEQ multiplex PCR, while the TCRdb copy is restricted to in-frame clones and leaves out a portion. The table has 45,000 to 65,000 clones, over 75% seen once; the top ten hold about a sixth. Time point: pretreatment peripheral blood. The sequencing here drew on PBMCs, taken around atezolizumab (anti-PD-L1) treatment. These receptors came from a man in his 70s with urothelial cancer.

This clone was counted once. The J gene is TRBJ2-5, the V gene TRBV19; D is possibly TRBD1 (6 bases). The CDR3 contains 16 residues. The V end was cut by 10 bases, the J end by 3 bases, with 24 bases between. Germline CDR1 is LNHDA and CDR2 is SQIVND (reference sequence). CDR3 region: CATKGSGAGLEETQYF. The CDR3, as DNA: TGTGCCACCAAAGGGTCAGGGGCAGGTTTGGAAGAGACCCAGTACTTC.

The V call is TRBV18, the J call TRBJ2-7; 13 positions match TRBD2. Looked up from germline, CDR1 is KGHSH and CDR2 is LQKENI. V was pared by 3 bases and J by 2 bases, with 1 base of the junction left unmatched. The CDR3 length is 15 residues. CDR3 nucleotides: TGTGCCAGCTCACCGGGACTAGCGGGGACCTACGAGCAGTACTTC. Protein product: CASSPGLAGTYEQYF.

CDR3 coding DNA: TGTGCCAGCAGCCCCGACGGGAATCAGCCCCAGCATTTT. Encoded protein: CASSPDGNQPQHF. The chain carries TRBV5-8 and TRBJ1-5; D is unclear. The CDR3 consists of 13 residues. Germline assignment: CDR1 SGHTS and CDR2 YDEGEE. Trimming shortened V by 4 bases and J by 4 bases, and 9 bases separated the two germline ends.

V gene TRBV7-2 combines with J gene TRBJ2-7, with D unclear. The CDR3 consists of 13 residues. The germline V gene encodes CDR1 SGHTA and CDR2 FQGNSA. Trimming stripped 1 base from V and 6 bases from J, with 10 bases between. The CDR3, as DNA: TGTGCCAGCAGCTTAGGCCCGGTTGGCGAGCAGTACTTC. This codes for CASSLGPVGEQYF.

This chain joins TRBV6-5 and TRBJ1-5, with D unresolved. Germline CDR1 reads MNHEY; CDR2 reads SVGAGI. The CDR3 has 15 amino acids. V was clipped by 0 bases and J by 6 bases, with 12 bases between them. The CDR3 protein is CASSYSYEDIQPQHF. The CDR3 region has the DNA TGTGCCAGCAGTTACTCGTACGAGGATATTCAGCCCCAGCATTTT.

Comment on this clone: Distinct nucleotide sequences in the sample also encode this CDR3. The CDR3 DNA follows: TGCGCCAGCAGCCAAGCAGGGGGAGAGACCCAGTACTTC. It encodes CASSQAGGETQYF. This sequence joins TRBV4-1 and TRBJ2-5; 7 bases line up with TRBD1. Germline CDR1 reads MGHRA; CDR2 reads YSYEKL. Trimming at V came to 1 base and at J to 4 bases, leaving 0 bases not matched to a gene. This CDR3 has 13 amino acids.

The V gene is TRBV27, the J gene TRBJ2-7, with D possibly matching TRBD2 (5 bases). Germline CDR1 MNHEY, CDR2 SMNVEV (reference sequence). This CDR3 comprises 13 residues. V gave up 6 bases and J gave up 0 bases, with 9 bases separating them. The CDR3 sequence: CASRKGVSYEQYF. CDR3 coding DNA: TGTGCCAGCAGAAAGGGAGTCTCCTACGAGCAGTACTTC.

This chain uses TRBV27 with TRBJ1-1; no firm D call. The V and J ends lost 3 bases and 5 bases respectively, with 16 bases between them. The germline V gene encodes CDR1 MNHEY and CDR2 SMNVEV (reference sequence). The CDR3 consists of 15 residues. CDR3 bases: TGTGCCAGCAGTTTCGGAGGGCTCGGAGGGACTGAAGCTTTCTTT. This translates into CASSFGGLGGTEAFF.

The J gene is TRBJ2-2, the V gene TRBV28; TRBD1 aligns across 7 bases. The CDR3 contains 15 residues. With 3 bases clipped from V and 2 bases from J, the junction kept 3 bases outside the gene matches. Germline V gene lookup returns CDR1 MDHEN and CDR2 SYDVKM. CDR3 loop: CASSLTGLNTGELFF. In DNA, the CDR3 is TGTGCCAGCAGTTTGACAGGGTTAAACACCGGGGAGCTGTTTTTT.

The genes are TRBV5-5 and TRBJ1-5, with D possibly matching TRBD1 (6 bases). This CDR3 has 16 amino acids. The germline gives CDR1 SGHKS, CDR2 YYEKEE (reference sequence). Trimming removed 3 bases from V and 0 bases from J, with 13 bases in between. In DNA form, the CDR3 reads TGTGCCAGCAGCTCCCGACAGGAACCTAGCAATCAGCCCCAGCATTTT. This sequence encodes CASSSRQEPSNQPQHF. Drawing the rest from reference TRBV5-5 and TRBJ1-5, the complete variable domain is DAGVTQSPTHLIKTRGQQVTLRCSPISGHKSVSWYQQVLGQGPQFIFQYYEKEERGRGNFPDRFSARQFPNYSSELNVNALLLGDSALYLCASSSRQEPSNQPQHFGDGTRLSIL.

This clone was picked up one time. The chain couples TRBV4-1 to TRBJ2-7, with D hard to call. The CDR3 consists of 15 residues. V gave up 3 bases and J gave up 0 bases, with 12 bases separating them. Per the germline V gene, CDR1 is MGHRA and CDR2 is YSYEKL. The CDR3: CASSQGPFNSYEQYF. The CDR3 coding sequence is TGCGCCAGCAGCCAGGGCCCGTTCAACTCCTACGAGCAGTACTTC.

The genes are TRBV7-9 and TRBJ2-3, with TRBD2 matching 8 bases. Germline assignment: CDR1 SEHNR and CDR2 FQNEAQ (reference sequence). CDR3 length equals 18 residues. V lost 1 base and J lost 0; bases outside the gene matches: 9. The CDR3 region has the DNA TGTGCCAGCAGCTTAGGCAGCGGGAGCTCTCTTAGCACAGATACGCAGTATTTT. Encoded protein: CASSLGSGSSLSTDTQYF.

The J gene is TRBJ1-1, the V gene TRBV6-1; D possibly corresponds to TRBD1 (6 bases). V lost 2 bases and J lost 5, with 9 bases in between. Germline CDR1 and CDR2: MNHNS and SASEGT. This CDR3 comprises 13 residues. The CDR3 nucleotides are TGTGCCAGCAGTGAAACAGGGAAGACTGAAGCTTTCTTT. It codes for CASSETGKTEAFF.

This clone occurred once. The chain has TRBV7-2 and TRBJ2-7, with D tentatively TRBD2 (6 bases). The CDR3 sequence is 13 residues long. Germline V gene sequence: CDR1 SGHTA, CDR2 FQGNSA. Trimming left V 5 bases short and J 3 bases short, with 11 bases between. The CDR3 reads CASSPGTYYEQYF. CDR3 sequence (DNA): TGTGCCAGCAGCCCAGGGACTTACTACGAGCAGTACTTC. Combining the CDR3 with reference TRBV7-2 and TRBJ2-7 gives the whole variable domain GAGVSQSPSNKVTEKGKDVELRCDPISGHTALYWYRQSLGQGLEFLIYFQGNSAPDKSGLPSDRFSAERTGGSVSTLTIQRTQQEDSAVYLCASSPGTYYEQYFGPGTRLTVT.